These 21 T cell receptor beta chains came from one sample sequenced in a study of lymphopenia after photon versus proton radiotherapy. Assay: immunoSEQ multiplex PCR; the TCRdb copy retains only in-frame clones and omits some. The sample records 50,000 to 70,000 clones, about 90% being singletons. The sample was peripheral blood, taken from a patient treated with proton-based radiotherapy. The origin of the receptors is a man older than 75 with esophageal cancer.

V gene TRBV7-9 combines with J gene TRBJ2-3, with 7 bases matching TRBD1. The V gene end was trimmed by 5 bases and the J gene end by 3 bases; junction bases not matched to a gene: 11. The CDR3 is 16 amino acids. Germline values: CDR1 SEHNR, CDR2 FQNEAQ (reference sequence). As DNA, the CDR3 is TGTGCCAGCAGCCGACCAATGACAGGGCTTACAGATACGCAGTATTTT. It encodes CASSRPMTGLTDTQYF.

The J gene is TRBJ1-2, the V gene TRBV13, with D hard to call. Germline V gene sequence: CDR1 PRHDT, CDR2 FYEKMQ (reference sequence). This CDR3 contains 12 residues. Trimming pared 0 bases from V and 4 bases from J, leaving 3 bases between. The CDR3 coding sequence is TGTGCCAGCAGCTTAGGGACCTATGGCTACACCTTC. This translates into CASSLGTYGYTF.

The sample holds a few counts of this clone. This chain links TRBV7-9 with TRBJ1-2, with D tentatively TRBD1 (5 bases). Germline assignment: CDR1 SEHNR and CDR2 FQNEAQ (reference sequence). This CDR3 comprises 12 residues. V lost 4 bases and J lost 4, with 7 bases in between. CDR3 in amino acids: CASSSGAYGYTF. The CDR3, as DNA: TGTGCCAGCAGCTCCGGGGCCTATGGCTACACCTTC.

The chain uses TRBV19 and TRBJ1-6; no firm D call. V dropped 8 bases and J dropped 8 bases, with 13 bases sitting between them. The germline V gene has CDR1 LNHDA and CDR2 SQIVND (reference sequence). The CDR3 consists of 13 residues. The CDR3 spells CASGVSRDSPLHF. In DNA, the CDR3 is TGTGCCAGTGGGGTTAGCCGCGATTCACCCCTCCACTTT.

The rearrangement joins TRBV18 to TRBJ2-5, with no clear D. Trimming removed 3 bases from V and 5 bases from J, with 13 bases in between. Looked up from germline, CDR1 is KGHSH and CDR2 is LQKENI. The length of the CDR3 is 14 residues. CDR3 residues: CASSPAGTLETQYF. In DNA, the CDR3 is TGTGCCAGCTCACCCGCTGGCACATTGGAGACCCAGTACTTC.

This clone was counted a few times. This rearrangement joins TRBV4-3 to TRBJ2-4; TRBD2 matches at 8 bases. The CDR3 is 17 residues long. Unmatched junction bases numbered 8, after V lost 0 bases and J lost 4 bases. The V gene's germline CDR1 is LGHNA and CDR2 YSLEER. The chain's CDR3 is CASSQESSTSGKNIQYF. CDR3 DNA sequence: TGCGCCAGCAGCCAAGAATCTTCCACTAGCGGAAAAAACATTCAGTACTTC.

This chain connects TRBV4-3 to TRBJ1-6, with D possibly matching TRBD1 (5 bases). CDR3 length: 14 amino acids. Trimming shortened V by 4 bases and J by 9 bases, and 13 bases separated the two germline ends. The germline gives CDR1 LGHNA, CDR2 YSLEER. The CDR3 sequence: CASSRQRGSSPLHF. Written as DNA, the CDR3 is TGCGCCAGCAGCCGCCAACGGGGGAGTTCACCCCTCCACTTT.

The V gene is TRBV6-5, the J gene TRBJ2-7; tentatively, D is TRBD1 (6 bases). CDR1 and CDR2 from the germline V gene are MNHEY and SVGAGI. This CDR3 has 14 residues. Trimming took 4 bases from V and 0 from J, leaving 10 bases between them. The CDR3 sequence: CASSLNRDSYEQYF. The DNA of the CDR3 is TGTGCCAGCAGTTTGAACAGGGACTCCTACGAGCAGTACTTC.

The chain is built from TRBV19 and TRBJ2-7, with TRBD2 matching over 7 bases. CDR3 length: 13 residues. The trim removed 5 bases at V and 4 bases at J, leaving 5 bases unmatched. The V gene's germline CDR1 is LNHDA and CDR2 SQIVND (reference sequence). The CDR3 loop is CASSQLASYEQYF. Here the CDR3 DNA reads TGTGCCAGTAGTCAACTAGCGTCTTACGAGCAGTACTTC.

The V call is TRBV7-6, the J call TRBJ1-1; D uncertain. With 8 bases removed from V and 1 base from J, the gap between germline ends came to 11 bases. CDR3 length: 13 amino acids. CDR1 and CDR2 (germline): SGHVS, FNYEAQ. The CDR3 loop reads CASGQSQNTEAFF. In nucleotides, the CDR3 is TGTGCCAGCGGTCAATCCCAGAACACTGAAGCTTTCTTT.

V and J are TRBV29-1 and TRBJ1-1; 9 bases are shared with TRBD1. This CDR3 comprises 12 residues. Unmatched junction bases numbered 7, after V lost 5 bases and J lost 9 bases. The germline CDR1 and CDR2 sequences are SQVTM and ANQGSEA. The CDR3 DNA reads TGCAGCGTTTTGACAGGGGGGACTCAAGCTTTCTTT. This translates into CSVLTGGTQAFF.

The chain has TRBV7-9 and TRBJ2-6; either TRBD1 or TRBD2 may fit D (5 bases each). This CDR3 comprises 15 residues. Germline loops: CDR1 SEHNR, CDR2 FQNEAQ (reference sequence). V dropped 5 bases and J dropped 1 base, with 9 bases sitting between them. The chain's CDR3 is CASSMGESGANVLTF. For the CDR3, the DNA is TGTGCCAGCAGCATGGGGGAATCTGGGGCCAACGTCCTGACTTTC.

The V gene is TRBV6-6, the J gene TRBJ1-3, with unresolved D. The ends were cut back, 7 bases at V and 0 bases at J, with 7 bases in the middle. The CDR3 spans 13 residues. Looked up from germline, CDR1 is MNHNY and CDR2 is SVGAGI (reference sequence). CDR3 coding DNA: TGTGCCAGCAATCCAAGCTCTGGAAACACCATATATTTT. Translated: CASNPSSGNTIYF.

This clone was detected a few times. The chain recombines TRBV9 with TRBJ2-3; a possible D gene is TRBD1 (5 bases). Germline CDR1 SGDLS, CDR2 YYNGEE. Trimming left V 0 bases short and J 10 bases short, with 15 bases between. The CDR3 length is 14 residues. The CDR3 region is CASSVGAQVGAQYF. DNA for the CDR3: TGTGCCAGCAGCGTAGGAGCACAGGTAGGAGCGCAGTATTTT. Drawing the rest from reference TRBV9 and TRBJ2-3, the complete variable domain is DSGVTQTPKHLITATGQRVTLRCSPRSGDLSVYWYQQSLDQGLQFLIQYYNGEERAKGNILERFSAQQFPDLHSELNLSSLELGDSALYFCASSVGAQVGAQYFGPGTRLTVL.

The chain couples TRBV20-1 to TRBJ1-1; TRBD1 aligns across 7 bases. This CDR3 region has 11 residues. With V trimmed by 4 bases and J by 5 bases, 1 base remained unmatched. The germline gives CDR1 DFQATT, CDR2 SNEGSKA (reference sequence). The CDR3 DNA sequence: TGCAGTGCTACACAGGGGACTGAAGCTTTCTTT. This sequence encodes CSATQGTEAFF.

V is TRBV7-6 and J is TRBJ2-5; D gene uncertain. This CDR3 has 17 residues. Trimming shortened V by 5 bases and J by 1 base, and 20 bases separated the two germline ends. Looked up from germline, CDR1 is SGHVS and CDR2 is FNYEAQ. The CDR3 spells CASSLYRALSPQETQYF. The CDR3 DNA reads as TGTGCCAGCAGCCTGTACCGGGCCCTTAGCCCCCAAGAGACCCAGTACTTC.

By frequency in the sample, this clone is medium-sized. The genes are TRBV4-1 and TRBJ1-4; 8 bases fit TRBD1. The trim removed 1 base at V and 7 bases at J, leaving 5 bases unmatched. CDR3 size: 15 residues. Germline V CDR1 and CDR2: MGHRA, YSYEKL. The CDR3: CASSQAPGGFEKLFF. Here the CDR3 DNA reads TGCGCCAGCAGCCAAGCCCCAGGGGGCTTTGAAAAACTGTTTTTT.

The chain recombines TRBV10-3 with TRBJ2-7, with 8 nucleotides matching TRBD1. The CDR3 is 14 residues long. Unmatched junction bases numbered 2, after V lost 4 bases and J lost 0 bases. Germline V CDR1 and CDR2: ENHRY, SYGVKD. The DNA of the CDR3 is TGTGCCATCAGTGGACAGGGGTTCTCCTACGAGCAGTACTTC. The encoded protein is CAISGQGFSYEQYF.

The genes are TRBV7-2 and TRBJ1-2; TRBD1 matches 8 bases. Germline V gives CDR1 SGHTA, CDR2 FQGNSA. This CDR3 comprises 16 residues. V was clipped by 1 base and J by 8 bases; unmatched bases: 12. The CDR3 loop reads CASSLGGQARVRGYTF. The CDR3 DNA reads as TGTGCCAGCAGCTTAGGGGGACAGGCCAGGGTTCGGGGCTACACCTTC.

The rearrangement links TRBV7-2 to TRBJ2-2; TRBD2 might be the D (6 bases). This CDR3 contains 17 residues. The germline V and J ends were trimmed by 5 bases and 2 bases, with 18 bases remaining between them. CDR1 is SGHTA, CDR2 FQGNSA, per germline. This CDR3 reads CASSPRLSGHNTGELFF. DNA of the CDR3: TGTGCCAGCAGCCCCCGACTGAGCGGGCATAACACCGGGGAGCTGTTTTTT.

CDR3 residues: CASSATIGNQPQHF. The CDR3 DNA is TGTGCCAGCAGCGCCACGATCGGCAATCAGCCCCAGCATTTT. J is TRBJ1-5 and V is TRBV27, with D uncertain. Germline V CDR1 and CDR2: MNHEY, SMNVEV (reference sequence). Trimming shortened V by 6 bases and J by 2 bases, and 11 bases separated the two germline ends. The CDR3 has 14 residues.